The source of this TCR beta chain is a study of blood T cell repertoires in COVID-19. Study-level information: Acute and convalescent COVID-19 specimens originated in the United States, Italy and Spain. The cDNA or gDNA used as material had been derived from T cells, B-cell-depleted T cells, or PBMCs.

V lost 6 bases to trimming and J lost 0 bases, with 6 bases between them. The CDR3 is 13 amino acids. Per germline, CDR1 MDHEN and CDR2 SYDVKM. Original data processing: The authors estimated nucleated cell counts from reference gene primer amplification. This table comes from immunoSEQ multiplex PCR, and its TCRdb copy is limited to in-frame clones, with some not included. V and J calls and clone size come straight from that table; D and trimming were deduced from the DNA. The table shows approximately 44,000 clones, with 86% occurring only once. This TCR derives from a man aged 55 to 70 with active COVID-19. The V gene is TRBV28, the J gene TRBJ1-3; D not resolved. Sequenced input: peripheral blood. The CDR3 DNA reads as TGTGCCAGCAGCGAGAGCTCTGGAAACACCATATATTTT. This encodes CASSESSGNTIYF.